This TCR beta chain was recovered during a study of immune evolution from preneoplasia to lung adenocarcinoma. Findings of the study overall: Clonality was highest in normal lung, lower in later-stage lesions apparently.

Patient tissue came from resections in Japan or China, 2014–2017. Some clones are missing from TCRdb's copy, which holds only in-frame ones; the method was immunoSEQ multiplex PCR. In the table there are about 7,400 clones, roughly 77% of which are singletons. Note on this clone: Its target is not known.

Trimming pared 5 bases from V and 0 bases from J, leaving 14 bases between. CDR3 length equals 15 residues. Germline assignment: CDR1 SGHVS and CDR2 FQNEAQ. This receptor was identified in a person aged 70 to 85 with lung adenocarcinoma. The V gene is TRBV7-8, the J gene TRBJ2-7, with TRBD2 as a possible D gene (5 bases). Input material: FFPE minimally invasive lung adenocarcinoma tissue. The CDR3 DNA follows: TGTGCCAGCAGCCCCCGGGATACCCCCTCCTACGAGCAGTACTTC. The encoded protein is CASSPRDTPSYEQYF. The entire variable domain, with the rest obtained from reference TRBV7-8 and TRBJ2-7, is as follows: GAGVSQSPRYKVAKRGQDVALRCDPISGHVSLFWYQQALGQGPEFLTYFQNEAQLDKSGLPSDRFFAERPEGSVSTLKIQRTQQEDSAVYLCASSPRDTPSYEQYFGPGTRLTVT.